This T cell receptor (beta chain) is from a study of CD8 T cells in Susac syndrome. RNA in amounts of roughly 0.45 to 1 ug was reverse transcribed with random hexamers. The method of amplification for TCR beta CDR3 was immunoSEQ multiplex PCR, covering 54 Vbeta and 13 Jbeta. TCRdb independently ran MiXCR on the immunoSEQ multiplex PCR reads; one entry per CDR3 protein. The data show about 150,000 distinct CDR3 sequences, approximately 93% seen once. V shed 0 bases and J shed 4 bases, with 13 bases lying between them. Germline CDR1 reads SGDLS; CDR2 reads YYNGEE. The CDR3 consists of 15 residues. Sequencing of TCR beta was undertaken in CD8+ and CD4+ T cells derived from blood. Controls were healthy donors (matched for age and sex).

The chain combines TRBV9 with TRBJ1-1; weak D call: TRBD1 (6 bases). The clonotype originates from a human donor in good health. The source material was CD4+ T cells from PBMCs. Here the CDR3 reads CASSVATGRGTEAFF. As DNA, the CDR3 is TGTGCCAGCAGCGTAGCTACAGGGAGGGGCACTGAAGCTTTCTTT.